This T cell receptor beta chain was sequenced in a study of T cells after yellow fever vaccination (dated by TCRdb to about 2019). Regarding the study in general: Memory subsets (EM, EMRA, CM and Tscm) were sorted on a BD FACS Aria III using CD3, CD45RA, CCR7 and CD95 staining. Two healthy male donors, one aged 18 to 30 and one aged 30 to 39 years, were included in the cohort. To follow T-cell clones before and after primary and booster YFV17D yellow fever vaccination, bulk TCR alpha and beta repertoires were sequenced over time. Libraries from fractions with low cell numbers were prepared with the SMART-Seq v4 Ultra Low Input RNA kit. Memory subsets were sorted on days 0, 15 and 45 and at 18 months following primary vaccination, and on days 0, 15 and 45 following the 30-year booster. Blood was collected at multiple timepoints before and after primary and secondary immunization, and bulk PBMC replicates and cell subsets were isolated.

The paper's findings and limits, for the study overall: Computational filtering was needed because FACS-sorted repertoires could contain abundant contaminating clonotypes from the bulk population. A small share of clonotypes was detected in both CD4 and CD8 compartments, with the overlap likely arising from convergent recombination. After the booster, most of the clones that had expanded following primary vaccination were detected again (almost 98% of CD4 and 80% to 90% of CD8), which suggests that memory was broadly maintained. In the sorted memory subsets on day 0, nearly all vaccine-responding clonotypes were below the level of detection. The secondary T-cell response was weaker than the primary response but faster, peaking on day 5 instead of day 15. Only a couple of donors were included in the study, so the extent to which the findings can be generalized is limited.

The V end gives up 0 bases and the J end 7 bases, leaving 6 bases in the junction not matched to a gene. The CDR1 and CDR2 encoded by the germline V gene (reference sequence) are DFQATT and SNEGSKA. From cysteine to phenylalanine, the CDR3 is 15 amino acids long. Only the CDR3 region is kept as DNA, spanning 45 bases read in frame from base 1. This clonotype came up many times. The sample holds no much larger clone one base away, and base qualities are not on file. TCR cDNA was synthesized by 5'RACE template switching, which introduced a universal primer site and unique molecular identifiers. Priming for cDNA synthesis came from both the TCR alpha and TCR beta constant segments. Two PCR steps were used to amplify libraries, with sample barcodes and sequencing adapters being added in the second step. Sequencing of libraries was performed on Illumina HiSeq 2500 (2x100 bp) or NovaSeq (2x150 bp). Turning to the authors' computational methods: MIGEC handled demultiplexing of reads and collapsing into UMI consensus sequences, while MiXCR performed V(D)J alignment. Using edgeR on replicate PBMC samples, clonotypes were called vaccine-responding if FDR was below 0.01 and the log2 fold change was above 5 up to day 15. Each bulk clonotype was labeled CD4 or CD8 based on which sequenced repertoire, CD4 or CD8, contained the clonotype at higher abundance. To estimate how each clone was distributed across memory phenotypes, clonotype frequencies in memory subsets were weighted by the numbers of FACS-sorted cells. TCRdb reran the public reads through fastp at Q25 and MiXCR, keeping productive beta chains. One record per CDR3 amino acid sequence lists the most common genes and DNA. The authors' filters were not applied to this entry. Recorded for this sample are some 22,000 distinct CDR3 sequences; roughly 5.5% of them occurred a single time. The ten largest clones capture around 19% of the sample.

In the paper's terms, the treatment or condition label means: live attenuated yellow fever vaccine strain. A standard Ficoll-Paque protocol was used to isolate PBMCs from peripheral blood. RNA from sorted memory subsets was extracted with the RNeasy Micro Kit. Sequencing used PBMCs, either bulk or a sorted T-cell subset (CD4+, CD8+, memory, or dextramer-sorted; not recorded which), obtained roughly seven weeks after the first yellow fever vaccination. The sequence joins TRBV20-1 to TRBJ1-5; 10 central nucleotides agree with TRBD1. The origin of this receptor is a man aged 18 to 29 who received the YFV17D yellow fever vaccine. This receptor has the CDR3 CSAREPGQGRQPQHF. The DNA sequence is TGCAGTGCTAGAGAACCGGGACAGGGGAGGCAGCCCCAGCATTTT.